These 20 T cell receptor beta chains came from one sample sequenced in a study of T cell responses to AZD1222 COVID-19 vaccine. This table comes from immunoSEQ multiplex PCR, and its TCRdb copy is limited to in-frame clones, with some not included. There are about 35,000 clones in the sample; 85% to 90% occur only once, and about 11% lies in the top ten. The specimen comprised peripheral blood, sampled 28 days after the second AZD1222 dose. These receptors originate from an adult who received the AZD1222 COVID-19 vaccine.

V and J are TRBV19 and TRBJ1-2; D remains ambiguous. With 8 bases removed from V and 2 bases from J, the gap between germline ends came to 12 bases. The CDR3 totals 13 residues. Germline lookup yields CDR1 LNHDA and CDR2 SQIVND (reference sequence). The CDR3 spells CASLRTGNYGYTF. CDR3 in DNA: TGTGCCAGTCTTAGGACGGGAAACTATGGCTACACCTTC. The variable domain in full, completed from reference TRBV19 and TRBJ1-2, reads DGGITQSPKYLFRKEGQNVTLSCEQNLNHDAMYWYRQDPGQGLRLIYYSQIVNDFQKGDIAEGYSVSREKKESFPLTVTSAQKNPTAFYLCASLRTGNYGYTFGSGTRLTVV.

The chain carries TRBV7-8 and TRBJ1-5, with 9 nucleotides matching TRBD1. The V gene end was trimmed by 4 bases and the J gene end by 6 bases; junction bases not matched to a gene: 7. This CDR3 has 15 amino acids. Per the germline V gene, CDR1 is SGHVS and CDR2 is FQNEAQ. CDR3 loop: CASSSGTGGFQPQHF. The CDR3 nucleotides read TGTGCCAGCAGCTCCGGTACAGGGGGCTTTCAGCCCCAGCATTTT.

This clone is a singleton in its sample. The V call is TRBV7-2, the J call TRBJ1-1; TRBD1 aligns across 8 bases. Germline lookup yields CDR1 SGHTA and CDR2 FQGNSA. Germline trimming cut 8 bases from V and 0 bases from J; bases unmatched to any gene: 2. This CDR3 contains 13 residues. In DNA form, the CDR3 reads TGTGCCAGCGGGACAGGTCTGAACACTGAAGCTTTCTTT. Protein product: CASGTGLNTEAFF.

V and J are TRBV5-1 and TRBJ1-2; no reliable D call. The length of the CDR3 is 14 residues. CDR1 and CDR2 (germline): SGHRS, YFSETQ. V shed 0 bases and J shed 1 base, with 7 bases lying between them. CDR3 DNA sequence: TGCGCCAGCAGCTTGGATGCGGGTAACTATGGCTACACCTTC. The encoded protein is CASSLDAGNYGYTF.

CDR3 nucleotides: TGTGCCAGCAGCCATGGGTGGGGCTCTTACGAGCAGTACTTC. It encodes CASSHGWGSYEQYF. V gene TRBV3-1 (or the pseudogene TRBV3-2) combines with J gene TRBJ2-7, with D possibly being TRBD1 (5 bases). Per germline, CDR1 LGHDT and CDR2 YNNKEL (reference sequence). This CDR3 spans 14 amino acids. Trimming left V 3 bases short and J 4 bases short, with 13 bases between.

This clone appeared once. The rearrangement uses TRBV3-1 (or the pseudogene TRBV3-2) and TRBJ1-4; no firm D call. The CDR3 contains 13 residues. V was shortened by 6 bases and J by 5 bases, with 10 bases between the two germline ends. CDR1 is LGHDT and CDR2 is YNNKEL in the germline V gene (reference sequence). CDR3: CASRSSGNEKLFF. The CDR3 nucleotides are TGTGCCAGCAGGTCCAGTGGGAATGAAAAACTGTTTTTT.

This chain connects TRBV2 to TRBJ1-2; maybe TRBD1 (5 bases). Germline CDR1 SNHLY, CDR2 FYNNEI. The CDR3 has 15 amino acids. Trimming removed 6 bases at V and 8 bases at J, with 22 bases between. The CDR3 loop is CASSLRGQSYTGYTF. The DNA of the CDR3 is TGTGCCAGCAGCCTGAGGGGTCAGTCGTATACGGGCTACACCTTC.

This chain links TRBV3-1 (or the pseudogene TRBV3-2) with TRBJ1-6, with 7 nucleotides matching TRBD1. V shed 4 bases and J 6 bases; nucleotides not matched to a gene: 3. CDR1 and CDR2 from the germline V gene are LGHDT and YNNKEL (reference sequence). The CDR3 sequence is 14 residues long. The CDR3 DNA reads as TGTGCCAGCAGCCGACAGGGAAGTAATTCACCCCTCCACTTT. It encodes CASSRQGSNSPLHF.

The table lists this clone with a count of one. The chain uses TRBV15 and TRBJ1-5, with a weak D call TRBD1 (5 bases). The V and J ends lost 5 bases and 7 bases respectively, with 9 bases between them. From germline, CDR1 is LNHNV and CDR2 YYDKDF (reference sequence). This CDR3 spans 12 amino acids. The CDR3 loop is CATSGGEQPQHF. The CDR3 nucleotides are TGTGCCACCAGCGGGGGAGAACAGCCCCAGCATTTT.

V and J are TRBV2 and TRBJ1-4; 8 bases match TRBD1. V shed 7 bases and J 2 bases; nucleotides not matched to a gene: 12. CDR3 length: 17 residues. The germline V gene has CDR1 SNHLY and CDR2 FYNNEI. CDR3 loop: CASTQGAIEGTNEKLFF. DNA for the CDR3: TGTGCCAGCACTCAGGGGGCAATCGAAGGCACTAATGAAAAACTGTTTTTT.

V is TRBV5-5 and J is TRBJ2-7; D perhaps matches TRBD2 (6 bases). V lost 2 bases, J lost 1 base, and 10 bases lay in between. CDR3 length equals 14 residues. Germline V gives CDR1 SGHKS, CDR2 YYEKEE (reference sequence). CDR3 residues: CASSFAGGSYEQYF. In DNA form, the CDR3 reads TGTGCCAGCAGCTTCGCTGGGGGGTCCTACGAGCAGTACTTC.

The chain joins TRBV21-1 to TRBJ2-7. TRBV21-1 corresponds to a pseudogene. This CDR3 is 18 amino acids long. The CDR3 is CASSRGSKLRDGTYEQYF. DNA of the CDR3: TGTGCCAGCAGTCGCGGATCTAAGCTCCGGGACGGTACCTACGAGCAGTACTTC.

The chain links TRBV19 to TRBJ1-5, with TRBD1 matching 9 bases. V lost 4 bases and J lost 1; bases outside the gene matches: 5. This CDR3 has 16 amino acids. Germline loops: CDR1 LNHDA, CDR2 SQIVND (reference sequence). The CDR3, as DNA: TGTGCCAGTAGTAGACGACAGGGGGAGAGCAATCAGCCCCAGCATTTT. Translating it yields CASSRRQGESNQPQHF.

This clone occurred once. The rearrangement joins TRBV10-1 to TRBJ2-2; 8 nucleotides agree with TRBD2. The V gene end was trimmed by 2 bases and the J gene end by 6 bases; junction bases not matched to a gene: 11. This CDR3 is built from 17 residues. CDR1 is WNHNN and CDR2 is SYGVQD in the germline V gene (reference sequence). CDR3 bases: TGCGCCAGCAGTGAGGCGGTAGCGGGAACGGGGGCCGGGGAGCTGTTTTTT. Protein: CASSEAVAGTGAGELFF.

The genes are TRBV7-2 and TRBJ2-1; 7 nucleotides line up with TRBD2. V lost 5 bases to trimming and J lost 2 bases; unmatched junction nucleotides: 3. Germline V lookup: CDR1 SGHTA, CDR2 FQGNSA. This CDR3 spans 14 amino acids. The CDR3 reads CASSPAGPYNEQFF. The CDR3 nucleotides are TGTGCCAGCAGCCCAGCGGGGCCCTACAATGAGCAGTTCTTC.

This chain uses TRBV19 with TRBJ1-4; D unresolved. V was cut by 7 bases and J by 8 bases, with 11 bases left in between. CDR3 length: 12 residues. Germline lookup yields CDR1 LNHDA and CDR2 SQIVND (reference sequence). The CDR3 sequence is CASMGNKEKLFF. The CDR3 bases are TGTGCCAGTATGGGGAACAAAGAAAAACTGTTTTTT. Drawing the rest from reference TRBV19 and TRBJ1-4, the complete variable domain is DGGITQSPKYLFRKEGQNVTLSCEQNLNHDAMYWYRQDPGQGLRLIYYSQIVNDFQKGDIAEGYSVSREKKESFPLTVTSAQKNPTAFYLCASMGNKEKLFFGSGTQLSVL.

This chain joins TRBV5-1 and TRBJ1-2; D not certain. V was pared by 2 bases and J by 7 bases, with 12 bases between. CDR1 and CDR2 (germline): SGHRS, YFSETQ. This CDR3 is 13 amino acids long. This CDR3 reads CASSFEVGLGYTF. The CDR3 DNA follows: TGCGCCAGCAGCTTCGAGGTCGGGCTTGGCTACACCTTC.

This clone was detected only once. The chain recombines TRBV19 with TRBJ2-6; perhaps TRBD1 as D (5 bases). The CDR3 spans 16 residues. Deletions cut 3 bases from V and 0 bases from J, with 9 bases between. Germline CDR1 reads LNHDA; CDR2 reads SQIVND (reference sequence). CDR3 protein: CASSIRDISGANVLTF. In DNA, the CDR3 is TGTGCCAGTAGTATCAGGGATATCTCTGGGGCCAACGTCCTGACTTTC.

V is TRBV5-1 and J is TRBJ1-1, with TRBD1 identical over 7 bases. V was clipped by 4 bases and J by 11 bases; unmatched bases: 11. CDR3 size: 13 residues. CDR1 is SGHRS, CDR2 YFSETQ, per germline. This CDR3 is CASSLGTTGDAFF. The CDR3 nucleotides read TGCGCCAGCAGCCTCGGAACCACAGGGGACGCTTTCTTT.

This clone was seen a few times. This chain connects TRBV3-1 (or the pseudogene TRBV3-2) to TRBJ1-1; the D gene is possibly TRBD1 (5 bases). The CDR3 is made up of 15 amino acids. V was clipped by 0 bases and J by 6 bases, with 14 bases between them. Germline V gene lookup returns CDR1 LGHDT and CDR2 YNNKEL (reference sequence). The CDR3 protein is CASSQDVARDAEAFF. The CDR3 DNA follows: TGTGCCAGCAGCCAAGATGTGGCCAGGGATGCTGAAGCTTTCTTT.